Shown below are 3 T cell receptor beta chains from a single sample sequenced in a study of cytomegalovirus exposure and HLA in healthy donors (dated by TCRdb to the late 2010s). The library was obtained by the immunoSEQ multiplex PCR assay. The multiplex PCR relied on a mix of 60 forward primers for TCR Vbeta segments and 13 reverse primers for TCR Jbeta segments. TCRdb carries this immuneACCESS record with in-frame sequences only. Its versions omit some clonotypes, under half of them owing to an unresolved V gene in the studies checked, with the rest unexplained. This sample comprises 170,000 or so clones, about 80% of them detected only once. Around 7.2% of the sample goes to the ten largest clones. Source material: PBMCs. All receptors come from a man between 25 and 39 years old in good health and CMV-seropositive.

As DNA, the CDR3 is TGTGCCAGCAGCTTGGGCAGGGTCGATGGCTACACCTTC. Protein: CASSLGRVDGYTF. This sequence joins TRBV11-2 and TRBJ1-2, with a weak D call TRBD1 (5 bases). V lost 3 bases to trimming and J lost 6 bases, with 11 bases between them. This CDR3 region has 13 residues. The germline V gene encodes CDR1 SGHAT and CDR2 FQNNGV.

This clone came up once. The genes are TRBV27 and TRBJ2-1; 15 positions agree with TRBD2. V shed 4 bases, J shed 7 bases, and the junction held 2 bases outside the gene matches. CDR1 MNHEY and CDR2 SMNVEV come from the germline V gene (reference sequence). This CDR3 has 15 residues. CDR3 residues: CASSSGTSGRNEQFF. CDR3 coding DNA: TGTGCCAGCAGTTCCGGGACTAGCGGGAGGAATGAGCAGTTCTTC.

The CDR3 DNA sequence: TGTGCCAGCAGTTACGGACAGGGGGATTCGCCCCAGCATTTT. Protein product: CASSYGQGDSPQHF. The chain carries TRBV6-6 and TRBJ1-5; 10 bases match TRBD1. This CDR3 contains 14 residues. Germline V CDR1 and CDR2: MNHNY, SVGAGI (reference sequence). The junction had 4 bases not matched to a gene; V was cut back by 2 bases and J by 9 bases.